This T cell receptor beta chain was profiled in a study of tumor and adjacent non-tumor tissue in lung cancer. TCRbeta libraries were built with three rounds of nested PCR, modified from ARM-PCR. Each CDR3 protein gets one entry after TCRdb re-called the multiplex PCR reads with MiXCR. In the table there are about 110,000 distinct CDR3 sequences, over 70% of which are singletons. On this clonotype: Its specificity is not known. The junction shows a germline mismatch at one end, possibly a read error.

Germline V gene sequence: CDR1 WSHSY, CDR2 SAAADI. There are 16 residues in the CDR3. This sample's RNA came from whole unsorted tissue. Chemotherapy-naive patients with new lung cancer underwent thoracic surgery in China, August–November 2014. Whole-study results and caveats: Normal lung showed higher cumulative top 100 clone frequency than tumor. Compared with tumor, normal lung showed significantly lower TCR diversity.

The sequence was obtained from a man between 65 and 85 years old with non-small cell lung cancer. Sequencing was carried out using lung tumor tissue. The J gene is TRBJ1-5, the V gene TRBV10-2; 7 positions match TRBD1. CDR3 sequence (DNA): TGCGTCAGGAAAACCGACAGGGCTGGTAGCAATCAGCACCAGCATTTT. It codes for CVRKTDRAGSNQHQHF.